The 14 T cell receptor beta chains given below trace back to one sample, sequenced in a study of human T cells and chemical hapten exposure. Using its own MiXCR run on the RACE reads, TCRdb lists one record per CDR3 protein. The sample includes around 110,000 distinct CDR3 sequences, 9.5% to 13% of them seen just once. The time point denotes: patch test 1, 2 weeks after DPC sensitization. Treatment noted: therapeutic diphenylcyclopropenone sensitization with weekly scalp DPC. Sequences were derived from whole blood, sampled in connection with sensitization to the hapten diphenylcyclopropenone (DPC). These receptors all come from a woman between 45 and 60 years old with alopecia areata. Some clones in this sample may be carry-over from other donors' samples.

The V gene is TRBV20-1, the J gene TRBJ2-3; no firm D call. V was cut by 0 bases and J by 6 bases, with 10 bases left in between. The CDR3 consists of 13 residues. Germline-derived CDR1 and CDR2 are DFQATT and SNEGSKA (reference sequence). CDR3 region: CSARDRTPDTQYF. The DNA for the CDR3 is TGCAGTGCTAGAGATCGGACCCCGGATACGCAGTATTTT.

In this sample, this clonotype turned up a few times. The chain carries TRBV3-1 and TRBJ2-2; 13 positions match TRBD2. Germline CDR1 and CDR2: LGHDT and YNNKEL (reference sequence). V was clipped by 8 bases and J by 4 bases; unmatched bases: 4. This CDR3 has 15 amino acids. Written as DNA, the CDR3 is TGTGCCAGCTGGGGACTAGCGGGGCCCACCGGGGAGCTGTTTTTT. Protein: CASWGLAGPTGELFF.

Ten or more counts support this clonotype. The chain combines TRBV20-1 with TRBJ2-3; 9 bases agree with TRBD2. The length of the CDR3 is 15 residues. Trimming removed 4 bases from V and 3 bases from J; junction bases left unmatched: 8. Germline V gene data show CDR1 as DFQATT and CDR2 as SNEGSKA (reference sequence). This chain's CDR3 is CSAIRSGSGTDTQYF. In DNA, the CDR3 is TGCAGTGCTATTCGTAGCGGGAGTGGTACAGATACGCAGTATTTT.

This clonotype was recorded at least ten times. This chain joins TRBV4-3 and TRBJ1-5; D is ambiguous. The germline CDR1 and CDR2 sequences are LGHNA and YSLEER. The CDR3 loop spans 14 amino acids. The V gene lost 4 bases and the J gene lost 7 bases, with 14 bases spanning the gap. CDR3 in DNA: TGCGCCAGCAGCCCCTTCCTTGAGGTACAGCCCCAGCATTTT. This sequence encodes CASSPFLEVQPQHF.

This sequence joins TRBV6-5 and TRBJ1-1; D unclear. The germline V gene has CDR1 MNHEY and CDR2 SVGAGI. The CDR3 is 15 residues long. V lost 0 bases to trimming and J lost 1 base, with 9 bases between them. CDR3 loop: CASSYSAEANTEAFF. The CDR3 nucleotides are TGTGCCAGCAGTTACTCGGCAGAAGCGAACACTGAAGCTTTCTTT.

The chain joins TRBV28 to TRBJ1-5, with no clear D. The germline V gene encodes CDR1 MDHEN and CDR2 SYDVKM. The CDR3 sequence is 13 residues long. Trimming took 1 base from V and 0 from J, leaving 1 base between them. This CDR3 reads CASSLYSNQPQHF. As DNA, the CDR3 is TGTGCCAGCAGTTTATATAGCAATCAGCCCCAGCATTTT.

This clonotype was detected only a few times. CDR3: CSAILLMRETQYF. Written as DNA, the CDR3 is TGCAGTGCTATACTTTTAATGAGGGAGACCCAGTACTTC. The rearrangement uses TRBV20-1 and TRBJ2-5; D gene unclear. CDR1 is DFQATT, CDR2 SNEGSKA, per germline (reference sequence). The CDR3 consists of 13 residues. V gave up 4 bases and J gave up 5 bases, with 14 bases separating them.

This clonotype was picked up many times. The rearrangement links TRBV7-6 to TRBJ1-5, with 10 nucleotides matching TRBD1. The junction had 4 bases not matched to a gene; V was cut back by 5 bases and J by 3 bases. The V gene's germline CDR1 is SGHVS and CDR2 FNYEAQ. There are 15 residues in the CDR3. The chain's CDR3 is CASSRDRGPNQPQHF. The CDR3 DNA reads as TGTGCCAGCAGCCGAGACAGGGGGCCCAATCAGCCCCAGCATTTT.

The V call is TRBV3-1, the J call TRBJ2-2; tentatively, D is TRBD1 or TRBD2 (5 bases each). V lost 5 bases, J lost 7 bases, and 14 bases lay in between. The CDR3 is 14 amino acids. CDR1 LGHDT and CDR2 YNNKEL come from the germline V gene (reference sequence). CDR3 amino acids: CASSSHSGRGELFF. CDR3 coding DNA: TGTGCCAGCAGCTCTCACTCGGGACGCGGGGAGCTGTTTTTT.

Ten or more counts support this clonotype. This chain links TRBV6-6 with TRBJ1-1; D remains unclear. Germline CDR1 MNHNY, CDR2 SVGAGI (reference sequence). CDR3 length: 12 amino acids. V was pared by 3 bases and J by 6 bases, with 8 bases between. The chain's CDR3 is CASSYGPPEAFF. CDR3 nucleotides: TGTGCCAGCAGTTATGGACCACCTGAAGCTTTCTTT.

This clonotype has at least ten counts. The rearrangement joins TRBV24-1 to TRBJ1-5, with no clear D. V was clipped by 9 bases and J by 1 base, with 3 bases between them. The germline V gene has CDR1 KGHDR and CDR2 SFDVKD. This CDR3 comprises 11 residues. The CDR3 here is CATGSNQPQHF. The CDR3 region has the DNA TGTGCCACCGGGAGCAATCAGCCCCAGCATTTT.

This clonotype was counted between two and nine times. The V gene is TRBV28, the J gene TRBJ2-2; maybe TRBD1 (6 bases). V dropped 8 bases and J dropped 4 bases, with 11 bases sitting between them. The CDR3 is made up of 13 amino acids. CDR1 is MDHEN, CDR2 SYDVKM, per germline. The CDR3 is CASLGTITGELFF. The CDR3 region has the DNA TGTGCCAGCTTAGGGACAATCACCGGGGAGCTGTTTTTT.

In its sample, this clonotype was seen a few times. The chain is built from TRBV6-5 and TRBJ2-5, with D maybe TRBD1 (7 bases). V lost 6 bases and J 5 bases, leaving 13 bases between the germline ends. Germline CDR1 is MNHEY and CDR2 is SVGAGI. The CDR3 loop spans 13 amino acids. The CDR3 loop is CASRKTGRETQYF. Written as DNA, the CDR3 is TGTGCCAGCAGGAAGACAGGGAGGGAGACCCAGTACTTC.

The chain uses TRBV7-2 and TRBJ1-2; D remains ambiguous. The CDR3 sequence is 13 residues long. V dropped 3 bases and J dropped 5 bases, with 10 bases sitting between them. Germline values: CDR1 SGHTA, CDR2 FQGNSA. The CDR3 DNA sequence: TGTGCCAGCAGCTTGGGAGACGGATATGGCTACACCTTC. Amino acid sequence: CASSLGDGYGYTF.